The 19 T cell receptor beta chains reported below all come from one sample, sequenced in a study of blood T cells in healthy people across ages. Together with a sample-barcoded 5' primer, a J-beta primer mix was included in a second PCR lasting roughly 6 to 12 cycles. Using its own MiXCR run on the 5' RACE reads, TCRdb lists one record per CDR3 protein. The sample records about 1.8 million distinct CDR3 sequences, about 50% being singletons. Sequencing input: blood. The receptors were sampled from a woman in her forties in good health.

This clonotype has just a few counts. The rearrangement uses TRBV4-2 and TRBJ1-4, with TRBD1 matching 7 bases. The trim removed 4 bases at V and 5 bases at J, leaving 7 bases unmatched. This CDR3 is 15 amino acids long. Germline CDR1 and CDR2: LGHNA and YNFKEQ. The CDR3 DNA reads TGTGCCAGCAGCCGTTTCCGGGACAGCAATGAAAAACTGTTTTTT. This gives the protein CASSRFRDSNEKLFF.

This clonotype was counted only a few times. The rearrangement links TRBV25-1 to TRBJ2-1; TRBD2 matches at 10 bases. The CDR3 is 18 residues long. V gave up 4 bases and J gave up 3 bases; unmatched junction bases: 12. CDR1 and CDR2 (germline): MGHDK, SYGVNS. CDR3 DNA: TGTGCCAGCAGTGCCATTAGCGGGGGGTTTGCTCTCTACAATGAGCAGTTCTTC. Its translation: CASSAISGGFALYNEQFF.

The CDR3 protein is CASSQDSVLAGGPDNEQFF. The DNA for the CDR3 is TGTGCCAGCAGCCAAGATAGTGTACTAGCGGGGGGGCCGGACAATGAGCAGTTCTTC. The chain uses TRBV14 and TRBJ2-1, with TRBD2 matching over 13 bases. Looked up from germline, CDR1 is SGHDN and CDR2 is FVKESK. The CDR3 has 19 residues. The junction had 10 bases not matched to a gene; V was cut back by 0 bases and J by 5 bases.

V usage is TRBV9 and J usage is TRBJ2-3, with D possibly being TRBD1 (5 bases). CDR1 SGDLS and CDR2 YYNGEE come from the germline V gene. This CDR3 spans 15 amino acids. V gave up 0 bases and J gave up 0 bases, with 8 bases separating them. The CDR3 DNA follows: TGTGCCAGCAGCGTAGTTGGGGCTAGCACAGATACGCAGTATTTT. This encodes CASSVVGASTDTQYF.

This clonotype was seen more than once but under ten times. The chain employs TRBV20-1 and TRBJ2-1; TRBD2 matches at 10 bases. The V segment lost 1 base and the J segment 3 bases; nucleotides outside the gene matches: 6. The CDR3 runs 16 residues. Germline lookup yields CDR1 DFQATT and CDR2 SNEGSKA (reference sequence). The CDR3 sequence is CSARVTSGVGYNEQFF. The DNA for the CDR3 is TGCAGTGCTAGAGTAACTAGCGGGGTGGGCTACAATGAGCAGTTCTTC.

This clonotype showed up just once. The chain uses TRBV7-9 and TRBJ2-6, with no clear D. This CDR3 spans 16 amino acids. V was cut by 2 bases and J by 0 bases, with 8 bases left in between. The germline CDR1 and CDR2 sequences are SEHNR and FQNEAQ (reference sequence). CDR3 bases: TGTGCCAGCAGCTTAATAGGGCCCTCTGGGGCCAACGTCCTGACTTTC. Amino acid sequence: CASSLIGPSGANVLTF.

The rearrangement joins TRBV29-1 to TRBJ2-1, with 11 positions matching TRBD2. CDR3 length: 14 residues. CDR1 is SQVTM, CDR2 ANQGSEA, per germline. Trimming at V came to 6 bases and at J to 0 bases, leaving 1 base not matched to a gene. CDR3 coding DNA: TGCAGCGTGGGACTAGCGGTCTCCTACAATGAGCAGTTCTTC. Its translation: CSVGLAVSYNEQFF.

The chain links TRBV10-3 to TRBJ2-7; TRBD1 might be the D (5 bases). This CDR3 comprises 13 residues. V shed 0 bases and J shed 2 bases, with 5 bases lying between them. Germline CDR1 and CDR2: ENHRY and SYGVKD. The CDR3 coding sequence is TGTGCCATCAGTGAGTCGACAGCCTACGAGCAGTACTTC. Translated: CAISESTAYEQYF.

This chain connects TRBV2 to TRBJ2-7, with 7 bases lining up with TRBD1. From germline, CDR1 is SNHLY and CDR2 FYNNEI. This CDR3 comprises 13 residues. Trimming cost V 9 bases and J 4 bases; bases outside gene matches: 9. In DNA, the CDR3 is TGTGCCAGAAGACAGGGTGAGGGGTACGAGCAGTACTTC. Protein sequence: CARRQGEGYEQYF.

This chain joins TRBV29-1 and TRBJ2-7, with 12 bases fitting TRBD1. The CDR3 covers 14 residues. V lost 6 bases, J lost 1 base, and 4 bases stayed unmatched. Looked up from germline, CDR1 is SQVTM and CDR2 is ANQGSEA. This CDR3 is CSVWDRGRSYEQYF. The DNA of the CDR3 is TGCAGCGTGTGGGACAGGGGGCGATCCTACGAGCAGTACTTC.

This clonotype appeared a few times. This rearrangement joins TRBV4-3 to TRBJ2-1; D gene ambiguous. Germline V CDR1 and CDR2: LGHNA, YSLEER. V lost 2 bases to trimming and J lost 5 bases, with 7 bases between them. The CDR3 is 13 residues long. Written as DNA, the CDR3 is TGCGCCAGCAGCCAATCTGGGGACAATGAGCAGTTCTTC. Translating gives CASSQSGDNEQFF.

This sequence joins TRBV7-2 and TRBJ2-5; 13 bases line up with TRBD2. Germline CDR1 is SGHTA and CDR2 is FQGNSA. Trimming at V came to 0 bases and at J to 2 bases, leaving 6 bases not matched to a gene. This CDR3 region has 18 residues. For the CDR3, the DNA is TGTGCCAGCAGCTTAGCGACTAGCGGGGGGCTATTACAAGAGACCCAGTACTTC. Its protein is CASSLATSGGLLQETQYF. Drawing the rest from reference TRBV7-2 and TRBJ2-5, the complete variable domain is GAGVSQSPSNKVTEKGKDVELRCDPISGHTALYWYRQSLGQGLEFLIYFQGNSAPDKSGLPSDRFSAERTGGSVSTLTIQRTQQEDSAVYLCASSLATSGGLLQETQYFGPGTRLLVL.

The chain employs TRBV5-1 and TRBJ2-1; 10 nucleotides match TRBD1. Germline-derived CDR1 and CDR2 are SGHRS and YFSETQ. V shed 0 bases and J 6 bases; nucleotides not matched to a gene: 6. This CDR3 comprises 16 residues. CDR3: CASSLAIGQGGNEQFF. CDR3 nucleotides: TGCGCCAGCAGCTTGGCCATCGGACAGGGGGGCAATGAGCAGTTCTTC.

This chain connects TRBV2 to TRBJ2-1; D unresolved. V was clipped by 2 bases and J by 7 bases, with 21 bases between them. CDR3 length equals 17 residues. CDR1 is SNHLY and CDR2 is FYNNEI in the germline V gene. This CDR3 is CASSEQPALPPLNEQFF. Written as DNA, the CDR3 is TGTGCCAGCAGTGAACAGCCAGCCTTACCCCCTCTAAATGAGCAGTTCTTC.

The chain uses TRBV28 and TRBJ2-1; TRBD2 agrees at 9 bases. Losses at the gene ends were 7 bases for V and 8 bases for J; bases not matched to a gene: 6. This CDR3 has 13 residues. Germline V CDR1 and CDR2: MDHEN, SYDVKM. This chain's CDR3 is CASIPSGAHEQFF. Here the CDR3 DNA reads TGTGCCAGCATCCCTAGCGGGGCCCATGAGCAGTTCTTC.

The chain couples TRBV27 to TRBJ1-6; TRBD1 aligns across 7 bases. The CDR3 length is 15 residues. Germline loops: CDR1 MNHEY, CDR2 SMNVEV (reference sequence). V dropped 6 bases and J dropped 7; count of bases not matched to a gene: 9. The CDR3 region is CASSQRQGLNSPLHF. CDR3 in DNA: TGTGCCAGCAGCCAAAGACAGGGTTTGAATTCACCCCTCCACTTT.

This clonotype was counted a few times. The J gene is TRBJ2-1, the V gene TRBV13; TRBD1 agrees at 12 bases. Germline trimming cut 5 bases from V and 3 bases from J; bases unmatched to any gene: 8. Germline CDR1 and CDR2: PRHDT and FYEKMQ (reference sequence). The CDR3 has 17 residues. This chain's CDR3 is CASSKGTGGVLYNEQFF. The CDR3 bases are TGTGCCAGCAGCAAAGGGACAGGGGGCGTTCTCTACAATGAGCAGTTCTTC. The full variable domain, rest sourced from reference TRBV13 and TRBJ2-1, is AAGVIQSPRHLIKEKRETATLKCYPIPRHDTVYWYQQGPGQDPQFLISFYEKMQSDKGSIPDRFSAQQFSDYHSELNMSSLELGDSALYFCASSKGTGGVLYNEQFFGPGTRLTVL.

The chain links TRBV20-1 to TRBJ2-4, with unresolved D. The CDR3 sequence is 14 residues long. Germline V gene sequence: CDR1 DFQATT, CDR2 SNEGSKA (reference sequence). The V end was cut by 3 bases, the J end by 1 base, with 10 bases between. CDR3 DNA sequence: TGCAGTGCTAGCCACCAAGGGGCCAAAAACATTCAGTACTTC. Residues: CSASHQGAKNIQYF.

The rearrangement links TRBV27 to TRBJ1-6, with D hard to call. Germline-derived CDR1 and CDR2 are MNHEY and SMNVEV (reference sequence). The ends were cut back, 11 bases at V and 0 bases at J, with 11 bases in the middle. The CDR3 consists of 14 residues. This CDR3 reads CAGRPISYNSPLHF. The CDR3 nucleotides read TGTGCCGGACGGCCCATCTCCTATAATTCACCCCTCCACTTT.